A selection of T cell receptor beta chains follows, all from one sample in a study of T cell responses to AZD1222 COVID-19 vaccine. Clones were read by immunoSEQ multiplex PCR, and TCRdb kept only the in-frame ones, dropping some. The table has 65,000 to 95,000 clones, about 88% seen once. The sample here was peripheral blood, taken on day 0 of AZD1222 vaccination. The receptors originated from an adult in good health. Each CDR3 is given with its conserved first and last residue. The D gene is left open where the match is weak. Clone size is not always given. Where it is, it says once, few, many or a class for expanded clones.

abundance	d_gene	v_gene	len	j_gene	CDR3aa	CDR3nt
-	TRBD1	TRBV5-1	15	TRBJ1-5	CASSQGQGPHQPQHF	TGCGCCAGCAGTCAGGGACAGGGGCCCCATCAGCCCCAGCATTTT
-	-	TRBV28	14	TRBJ1-3	CASSQNHRGNTIYF	TGTGCCAGCAGCCAAAACCATCGTGGAAACACCATATATTTT
-	-	TRBV20-1	11	TRBJ2-7	CSARVGNEQYF	TGCAGTGCTAGAGTCGGGAACGAGCAGTACTTC
-	TRBD2	TRBV5-4	17	TRBJ2-1	CASSPGGSAGGLDEQFF	TGTGCCAGCAGCCCGGGTGGATCGGCGGGGGGGTTAGATGAGCAGTTCTTC
-	-	TRBV5-1	14	TRBJ1-1	CASSLNGPGVEAFF	TGCGCCAGCAGCTTGAATGGACCGGGGGTTGAAGCTTTCTTT
-	-	TRBV6-4	13	TRBJ2-1	CASSDGIWGEQFF	TGTGCCAGCAGTGACGGGATCTGGGGGGAGCAGTTCTTC
few	-	TRBV28	17	TRBJ2-7	CASSFEVGGPSPYEQYF	TGTGCCAGCAGTTTTGAAGTGGGGGGCCCAAGCCCCTACGAGCAGTACTTC
-	-	TRBV6-2/TRBV6-3	15	TRBJ1-1	CASSDHSGGNTEAFF	TGTGCCAGCAGTGACCACAGCGGGGGGAACACTGAAGCTTTCTTT
-	-	TRBV7-2	13	TRBJ1-5	CASSYTWGQPQHF	TGTGCCAGCAGCTATACGTGGGGCCAGCCCCAGCATTTT
-	-	TRBV4-2	14	TRBJ2-7	CASSQRVDPYEQYF	TGTGCCAGCAGCCAACGGGTAGACCCCTACGAGCAGTACTTC
-	-	TRBV9	12	TRBJ1-2	CASSVGAHGYTF	TGTGCCAGCAGCGTAGGGGCCCATGGCTACACCTTC
once	-	TRBV5-8	17	TRBJ1-2	CASSLGRWGPTNYGYTF	TGTGCCAGCAGCTTGGGGCGCTGGGGGCCGACTAACTATGGCTACACCTTC
-	-	TRBV28	13	TRBJ2-7	CASSSLGPYEQYF	TGTGCCAGCAGTTCCCTGGGCCCTTACGAGCAGTACTTC
-	-	TRBV11-2	12	TRBJ1-6	CASSSTNSPLHF	TGTGCCAGCAGCTCGACTAATTCACCCCTCCACTTT
-	TRBD1	TRBV28	15	TRBJ1-2	CASSGTGEREYGYTF	TGTGCCAGCAGCGGCACAGGGGAAAGGGAGTATGGCTACACCTTC
-	-	TRBV29-1	12	TRBJ2-7	CSVDTPLDEQYF	TGCAGCGTTGATACTCCTTTGGACGAGCAGTACTTC
-	-	TRBV15	15	TRBJ1-1	CATSREGSMNTEAFF	TGTGCCACCAGCAGAGAAGGGAGTATGAACACTGAAGCTTTCTTT
-	-	TRBV29-1	12	TRBJ1-2	CSVGDVGDGYTF	TGCAGCGTTGGCGACGTGGGGGATGGCTACACCTTC
-	-	TRBV27	12	TRBJ1-2	CASSFPNGGYTF	TGTGCCAGCAGTTTCCCCAACGGGGGCTACACCTTC
-	-	TRBV2	13	TRBJ1-2	CASSDGRGYGYTF	TGTGCCAGCAGTGATGGCAGGGGTTACGGCTACACCTTC
once	-	TRBV7-7	16	TRBJ1-3	CASSPDSQSSGNTIYF	TGTGCTAGCAGCCCGGACAGCCAGAGCTCTGGAAACACCATATATTTT
-	-	TRBV27	11	TRBJ1-1	CASSLPNEAFF	TGTGCCAGCAGTTTACCCAACGAAGCTTTCTTT